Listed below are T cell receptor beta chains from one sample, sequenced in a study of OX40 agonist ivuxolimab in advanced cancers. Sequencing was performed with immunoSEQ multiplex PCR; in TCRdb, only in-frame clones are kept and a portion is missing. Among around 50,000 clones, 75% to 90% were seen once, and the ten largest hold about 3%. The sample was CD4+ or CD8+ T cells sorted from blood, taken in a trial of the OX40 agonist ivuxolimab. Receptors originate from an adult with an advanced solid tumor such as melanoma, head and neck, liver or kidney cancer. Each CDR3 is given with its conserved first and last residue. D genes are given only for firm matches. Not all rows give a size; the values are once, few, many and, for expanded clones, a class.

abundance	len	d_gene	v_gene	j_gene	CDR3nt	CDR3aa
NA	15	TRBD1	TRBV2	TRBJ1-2	TGTGCCAGCAGGGACGAGACAGGGTCGTTCTATGGCTACACCTTC	CASRDETGSFYGYTF
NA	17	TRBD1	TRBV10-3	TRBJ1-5	TGTGCCACCTCGTCAGGTGTCGGACAGGGATTGGGTCAGCCCCAGCATTTT	CATSSGVGQGLGQPQHF
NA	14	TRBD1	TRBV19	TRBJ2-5	TGTGCCAGTAGTGTCGACAGGGTGAGGGAGACCCAGTACTTC	CASSVDRVRETQYF
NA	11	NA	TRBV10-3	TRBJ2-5	TGTGCCATCAAAAACCAAGAGACCCAGTACTTC	CAIKNQETQYF
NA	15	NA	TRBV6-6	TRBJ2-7	TGTGCCAGCAGTTACTCGGGGAAGAGCTCCTACGAGCAGTACTTC	CASSYSGKSSYEQYF
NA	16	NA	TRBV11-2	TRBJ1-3	TGTGCCAGCAGCCGATCTCAGCAGGGGACTGGAAACACCATATATTTT	CASSRSQQGTGNTIYF
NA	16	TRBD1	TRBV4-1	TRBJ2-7	TGCGCCAGCAGCCCTCGGGCGGGACAGGGGGCCTACGAGCAGTACTTC	CASSPRAGQGAYEQYF
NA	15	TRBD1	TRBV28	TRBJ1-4	TGTGCCAGCACTTCAGGGGGAGCAACTAATGAAAAACTGTTTTTT	CASTSGGATNEKLFF
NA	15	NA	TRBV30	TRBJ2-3	TGTGCCTGGAGAGTTCTCAGCGGGCTCGGGGGTACGCAGTATTTT	CAWRVLSGLGGTQYF
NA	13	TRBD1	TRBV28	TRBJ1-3	TGTGCCAGCATAGGGGGCCCGGGAAACACCATATATTTT	CASIGGPGNTIYF
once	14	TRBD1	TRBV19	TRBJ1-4	TGTGCCAGTAGTTATCAGGGGGGTAATGAAAAACTGTTTTTT	CASSYQGGNEKLFF
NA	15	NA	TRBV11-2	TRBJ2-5	TGTGCCAGCAGCTTATTCGCACTAGCAGGGGAGACCCAGTACTTC	CASSLFALAGETQYF
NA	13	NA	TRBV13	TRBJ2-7	TGTGCCAGCAGCTTAGGCCTGGCCTACGAGCAGTACTTC	CASSLGLAYEQYF
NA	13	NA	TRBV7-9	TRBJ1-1	TGTGCCAGCAGCCTTGACACCAACACTGAAGCTTTCTTT	CASSLDTNTEAFF
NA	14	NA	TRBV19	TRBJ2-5	TGTGCCAGTAGTACCCCGAGGGGAGAAGAGACCCAGTACTTC	CASSTPRGEETQYF
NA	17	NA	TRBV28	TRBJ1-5	TGTGCCAGCAAATCACAGTACGGAGGATGGAGCAATCAGCCCCAGCATTTT	CASKSQYGGWSNQPQHF
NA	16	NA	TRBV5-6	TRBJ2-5	TGTGCCAGCAGCTTTTGGGGGGAGTGGGTTCAAGAGACCCAGTACTTC	CASSFWGEWVQETQYF
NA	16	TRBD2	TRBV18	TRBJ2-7	TGTGCCAGCTCACCAACAAACGGACTAGCGGGGTACGAGCAGTACTTC	CASSPTNGLAGYEQYF
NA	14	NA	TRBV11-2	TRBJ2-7	TGTGCCAGCAGCTTGATAGCGCTCCTCCACGAGCAGTACTTC	CASSLIALLHEQYF
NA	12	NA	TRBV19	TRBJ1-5	TGTGCCAGTAGTATTATTAATCAGCCCCAGCATTTT	CASSIINQPQHF
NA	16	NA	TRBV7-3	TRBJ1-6	TGTGCCAGCAGCCTACATCCTCCGGGACCGGGGTCACCCCTCCACTTT	CASSLHPPGPGSPLHF
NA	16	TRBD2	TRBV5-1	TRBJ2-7	TGCGCCAGCAGCTTGGACCCGACTAGCGCGGGTTGGAAGCAGTACTTC	CASSLDPTSAGWKQYF
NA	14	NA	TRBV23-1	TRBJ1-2	TGCGCCAGCAGTCAAGGCCAGACTAACTATGGCTACACCTTC	CASSQGQTNYGYTF
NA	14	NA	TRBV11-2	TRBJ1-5	TGTGCCAGCAGCTTAGGGCTGAGCAATCAGCCCCAGCATTTT	CASSLGLSNQPQHF
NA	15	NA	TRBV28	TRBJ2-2	TGTGCCAGCAGTCAAGACAGCGCGAACACCGGGGAGCTGTTTTTT	CASSQDSANTGELFF
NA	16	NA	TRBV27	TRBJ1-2	TGTGCCAGCAGCCGGAATGGGCAGGTCGACCCCTATGGCTACACCTTC	CASSRNGQVDPYGYTF
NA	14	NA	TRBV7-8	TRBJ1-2	TGTGCCAGCAGCTTATCGAGGGGGGCCGATGGCTACACCTTC	CASSLSRGADGYTF
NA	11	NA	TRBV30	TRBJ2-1	TGTGCCTGGAGTGTACGTTGGGAGCAGTTCTTC	CAWSVRWEQFF
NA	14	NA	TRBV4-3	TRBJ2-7	TGCGCCAGCAGCCAAGAAAGTCCAGGGGCCGAGCAGTACTTC	CASSQESPGAEQYF
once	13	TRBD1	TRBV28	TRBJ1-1	TGTGCCAGCAGTTTAGGGACAGGGTATAGGTCTTTCTTT	CASSLGTGYRSFF
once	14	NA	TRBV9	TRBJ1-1	TGTGCCAGCAGCGTAGGATTGATGAACACTGAAGCTTTCTTT	CASSVGLMNTEAFF
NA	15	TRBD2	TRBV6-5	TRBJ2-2	TGTGCCAGCAGGTCCGGGACTAGCGTAGCCGGGGAGCTGTTTTTT	CASRSGTSVAGELFF
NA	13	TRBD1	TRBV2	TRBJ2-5	TGTGCCAGCAGATGGACAGGGGAAGAGACCCAGTACTTC	CASRWTGEETQYF
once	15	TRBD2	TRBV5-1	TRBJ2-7	TGCGCCAGCAGCTTGGTCGGCGGGAGTTTCGACGAGCAGTACTTC	CASSLVGGSFDEQYF
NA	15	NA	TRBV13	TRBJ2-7	TGTGCCAGCAGCATCCGTCCCGACAGGTCCTACGAGCAGTACTTC	CASSIRPDRSYEQYF
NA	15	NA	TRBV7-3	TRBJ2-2	TGTGCCAGCAGCTTTGGAGGATCGAACACCGGGGAGCTGTTTTTT	CASSFGGSNTGELFF
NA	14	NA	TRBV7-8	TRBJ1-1	TGTGCCAGCAGCACAGGTCTAATCGGGGCTGAAGCTTTCTTT	CASSTGLIGAEAFF
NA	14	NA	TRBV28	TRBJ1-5	TGTGCCAGCAGTGCGGCAGAGCAGAGAGCATCCCAGCATTTT	CASSAAEQRASQHF
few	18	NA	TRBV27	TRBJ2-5	TGTGCCAGCAGTCCTTTAACAGGGACAACTCGTGGCATTGAGACCCAGTACTTC	CASSPLTGTTRGIETQYF
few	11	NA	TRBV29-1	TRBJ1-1	TGCAGCGTTGAGGCGACAGATAAAGCTTTCTTT	CSVEATDKAFF
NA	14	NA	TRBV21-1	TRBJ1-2	TGTGCCAGCAGCAATTTCCAGGGGCGGAATGGCTACACCTTC	CASSNFQGRNGYTF
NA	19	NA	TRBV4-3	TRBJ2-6	TGCGCCAGCAGCCAAGGTCCCCCTAGGGTGGGGTCTGGGGCCAACGTCCTGACTTTC	CASSQGPPRVGSGANVLTF
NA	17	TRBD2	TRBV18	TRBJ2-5	TGTGCCAGCTCACCATTACCGGGACTAGCGGGGCAAGAGACCCAGTACTTC	CASSPLPGLAGQETQYF
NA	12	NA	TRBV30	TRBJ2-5	TGTGCCTGGAGTCCGGGGGCAGGGACCCAGTACTTC	CAWSPGAGTQYF
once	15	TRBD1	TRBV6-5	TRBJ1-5	TGTGCCAGCAGCCGGACAGGGATTAGCAATCAGCCCCAGCATTTT	CASSRTGISNQPQHF
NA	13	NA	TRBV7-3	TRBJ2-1	TGTGCCAGCAGCTTAACACAGAACAATGAGCAGTTCTTC	CASSLTQNNEQFF
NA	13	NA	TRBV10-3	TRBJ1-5	TGTGCCATCAGTGATCAGGGCGCTCAGCCCCAGCATTTT	CAISDQGAQPQHF